The next 24 T cell receptor beta chains were all read from a single sample in a study of shared clonotypes between healthy human individuals. TCRdb's table, derived via immunoSEQ multiplex PCR, lists solely in-frame clones and lacks some. The top ten hold about 9.4% of the sample, which has roughly 300,000 clones, more than 60% seen once. Material: memory CD4+ T cells sorted from blood. Described subset: CD45RA-negative fraction. These receptors were obtained from a man aged 25 to 40 in good health.

The J gene is TRBJ2-1, the V gene TRBV4-3; 11 bases match TRBD2. Germline V lookup: CDR1 LGHNA, CDR2 YSLEER. The CDR3 loop spans 18 amino acids. The V and J ends lost 0 bases and 1 base, in that order; junction bases with no gene match: 5. CDR3 loop: CASSQDLGLADSYNEQFF. For the CDR3, the DNA is TGCGCCAGCAGCCAAGACCTGGGACTAGCGGATTCCTACAATGAGCAGTTCTTC.

J is TRBJ2-7 and V is TRBV7-2; TRBD2 matches at 10 bases. There are 16 residues in the CDR3. Germline CDR1 and CDR2: SGHTA and FQGNSA. The junction had 4 bases not matched to a gene; V was cut back by 2 bases and J by 0 bases. Here the CDR3 reads CASSLLGLADSYEQYF. In DNA, the CDR3 is TGTGCCAGCAGCTTATTAGGACTAGCGGACTCCTACGAGCAGTACTTC. The full variable domain, its missing parts supplied by reference TRBV7-2 and TRBJ2-7, is GAGVSQSPSNKVTEKGKDVELRCDPISGHTALYWYRQSLGQGLEFLIYFQGNSAPDKSGLPSDRFSAERTGGSVSTLTIQRTQQEDSAVYLCASSLLGLADSYEQYFGPGTRLTVT.

The CDR3, as DNA: TGTGCCAGCAGCCACTTTCCTACCTACGAGCAGTACTTC. This sequence encodes CASSHFPTYEQYF. The chain employs TRBV14 and TRBJ2-7; D is uncertain. In germline, CDR1 is SGHDN, CDR2 FVKESK. The CDR3 sequence is 13 residues long. The V end lost 3 bases, the J end lost 2 bases, and 8 bases lay between the germline ends.

The chain links TRBV7-9 to TRBJ2-7, with a tentative D call TRBD2 (6 bases). The CDR3 runs to 16 residues. The ends were cut back, 3 bases at V and 2 bases at J, with 17 bases in the middle. CDR1 and CDR2 (germline): SEHNR, FQNEAQ (reference sequence). The CDR3 region is CASSLRGGGKTYEQYF. CDR3 coding DNA: TGTGCCAGCAGCTTGCGAGGCGGAGGGAAAACCTACGAGCAGTACTTC. Variable domain in full (rest from reference TRBV7-9 and TRBJ2-7): DTGVSQNPRHKITKRGQNVTFRCDPISEHNRLYWYRQTLGQGPEFLTYFQNEAQLEKSRLLSDRFSAERPKGSFSTLEIQRTEQGDSAMYLCASSLRGGGKTYEQYFGPGTRLTVT.

The CDR3 is CSVVETSGRAETQYF. The CDR3 DNA is TGCAGCGTTGTAGAGACTAGCGGGAGGGCTGAGACCCAGTACTTC. The chain has TRBV29-1 and TRBJ2-5; TRBD2 aligns across 14 bases. The CDR3 extends over 15 amino acids. Germline V gene data show CDR1 as SQVTM and CDR2 as ANQGSEA. V was pared by 4 bases and J by 5 bases, with 6 bases of the junction left unmatched.

This chain connects TRBV30 to TRBJ1-1; no firm D call. The CDR3 is 11 residues long. Germline V gives CDR1 GTSNPN, CDR2 SVGIG (reference sequence). Trimming took off 7 bases at V and 1 base at J, with 7 bases between the two ends. The CDR3 sequence: CASARNTEAFF. In DNA, the CDR3 is TGTGCCTCCGCCCGGAACACTGAAGCTTTCTTT.

The J gene is TRBJ2-7, the V gene TRBV28; weak D call: TRBD1 (6 bases). CDR3 length equals 14 residues. Germline V gives CDR1 MDHEN, CDR2 SYDVKM. V was pared by 6 bases and J by 1 base, with 13 bases between. The CDR3 region has the DNA TGTGCCAGCAGACCGGGACAAGTATCCTACGAGCAGTACTTC. This encodes CASRPGQVSYEQYF.

The V and J genes are TRBV18 and TRBJ1-6, with D perhaps matching TRBD1 (5 bases). The CDR3 sequence is 19 residues long. Trimming pared 4 bases from V and 2 bases from J, leaving 21 bases between. Germline V gene lookup returns CDR1 KGHSH and CDR2 LQKENI. The CDR3 DNA reads as TGTGCCAGCTCACATCCGATAAACAGGACGGCCACCTATAATTCACCCCTCCACTTT. It codes for CASSHPINRTATYNSPLHF.

This clone was counted only a few times. The chain has TRBV27 and TRBJ1-5; D remains unclear. Germline CDR1 is MNHEY and CDR2 is SMNVEV (reference sequence). CDR3 length equals 14 residues. Between the trimmed V and J ends, which lost 4 bases and 0 bases, there was a span of 7 bases. CDR3 DNA sequence: TGTGCCAGCAGTTCTCTATATAGCAATCAGCCCCAGCATTTT. Its protein is CASSSLYSNQPQHF.

In its sample, this clone was seen a few times. This chain links TRBV2 with TRBJ2-5, with D possibly TRBD2 on 5 matching bases. CDR3 size: 14 residues. CDR1 is SNHLY and CDR2 is FYNNEI in the germline V gene. V lost 5 bases to trimming and J lost 1 base, with 11 bases between them. The CDR3 region has the DNA TGTGCCAGCAGTCCCGAGCGGCCCCAAGAGACCCAGTACTTC. Translated: CASSPERPQETQYF.

The chain carries TRBV18 and TRBJ1-2; unclear D gene. CDR1 KGHSH and CDR2 LQKENI come from the germline V gene. The CDR3 is made up of 14 amino acids. V was cut by 3 bases and J by 7 bases, with 15 bases left in between. The CDR3 reads CASSPTRSYSGYTF. The CDR3 DNA sequence: TGTGCCAGCTCACCGACCCGTAGCTATTCTGGCTACACCTTC.

The rearrangement links TRBV7-9 to TRBJ2-7; 11 nucleotides match TRBD2. CDR1 is SEHNR, CDR2 FQNEAQ, per germline (reference sequence). The CDR3 loop spans 15 amino acids. J lost 3 bases, V lost 6 bases, and 7 bases had no gene match. The CDR3 DNA reads as TGTGCCAGCAGTCCAACTAGCGGGAGTGGCTACGAGCAGTACTTC. Amino acids: CASSPTSGSGYEQYF.

The chain recombines TRBV11-3 with TRBJ2-3, with a possible D match to TRBD2 (5 bases). Trimming pared 1 base from V and 7 bases from J, leaving 18 bases between. Germline-derived CDR1 and CDR2 are SGHNT and YENEEA. The CDR3 consists of 16 residues. The CDR3 loop reads CASSLGAPGRGNTQYF. CDR3 DNA: TGTGCCAGCAGCTTAGGCGCTCCGGGGAGAGGTAATACGCAGTATTTT.

The chain employs TRBV5-1 and TRBJ2-2; D remains unclear. CDR1 and CDR2 from the germline V gene are SGHRS and YFSETQ. This CDR3 contains 13 residues. Deletions cut 0 bases from V and 3 bases from J, with 3 bases between. DNA for the CDR3: TGCGCCAGCAGCTTGGTTGACACCGGGGAGCTGTTTTTT. Translated, it gives CASSLVDTGELFF.

The chain is built from TRBV7-3 and TRBJ2-1; 7 bases agree with TRBD2. Germline CDR1 reads SGHTA; CDR2 reads FQGTGA. CDR3 length: 13 residues. Trimming took 1 base from V and 14 from J; bases not matched to a gene: 8. The CDR3 region is CASSLNPGGSEFF. The CDR3 nucleotides are TGTGCCAGCAGCTTAAATCCCGGCGGGAGTGAGTTCTTC.

In the case of this clone: Other DNA sequences within the sample encode an identical CDR3. The chain has TRBV28 and TRBJ2-3; possible D gene TRBD2, 7 bases. Germline values: CDR1 MDHEN, CDR2 SYDVKM. Trimming pared 3 bases from V and 3 bases from J, leaving 13 bases between. The CDR3 length is 15 residues. The CDR3 coding sequence is TGTGCCAGCAGTTTTCCGGGGGGCGGAACAGATACGCAGTATTTT. Translation gives CASSFPGGGTDTQYF.

The chain uses TRBV25-1 and TRBJ2-1, with 9 nucleotides matching TRBD2. The CDR3 sequence is 15 residues long. The V gene's germline CDR1 is MGHDK and CDR2 SYGVNS. Unmatched junction bases numbered 6, after V lost 5 bases and J lost 4 bases. The CDR3 loop reads CASSPAGGPYNEQFF. The CDR3 nucleotides are TGTGCCAGCAGTCCAGCGGGAGGTCCATACAATGAGCAGTTCTTC.

This clone came up once. This sequence joins TRBV10-2 and TRBJ2-3, with 12 bases that match TRBD2. CDR3 size: 18 residues. In germline, CDR1 is WSHSY, CDR2 SAAADI. Trimming took 5 bases from V and 2 from J; bases not matched to a gene: 11. The CDR3 DNA sequence: TGCGCCAGCAGTTTGGGGACTAGCGGGTATCCTCCCACAGATACGCAGTATTTT. This codes for CASSLGTSGYPPTDTQYF.

V and J are TRBV5-8 and TRBJ2-5, with D perhaps TRBD2 (5 bases). V gave up 0 bases and J gave up 1 base, with 10 bases separating them. This CDR3 contains 15 residues. CDR1 is SGHTS, CDR2 YDEGEE, per germline. The CDR3 DNA follows: TGTGCCAGCAGCTTGGGTCACAGCGGCCAAGAGACCCAGTACTTC. This codes for CASSLGHSGQETQYF.

The rearrangement uses TRBV7-2 and TRBJ2-4, with D tentatively TRBD1 or TRBD2 (5 bases each). The CDR3 contains 15 residues. In germline, CDR1 is SGHTA, CDR2 FQGNSA. Trimming stripped 2 bases from V and 1 base from J, with 9 bases between. CDR3 sequence reads: CASSLQGGAKNIQYF. In DNA form, the CDR3 reads TGTGCCAGCAGCTTACAGGGCGGGGCCAAAAACATTCAGTACTTC.

The chain combines TRBV7-3 with TRBJ2-1; 7 bases map to TRBD1. The CDR3 has 19 residues. Trimming cost V 1 base and J 1 base; bases outside gene matches: 13. The germline V gene has CDR1 SGHTA and CDR2 FQGTGA. As DNA, the CDR3 is TGTGCCAGCAGCTTAAGGGTGGGTACAGGGGCCCTTTCCTACAATGAGCAGTTCTTC. Its protein is CASSLRVGTGALSYNEQFF.

The rearrangement joins TRBV5-1 to TRBJ2-1; 8 bases are a match to TRBD1. The CDR3 is 16 amino acids. The germline gives CDR1 SGHRS, CDR2 YFSETQ. The trim removed 4 bases at V and 6 bases at J, leaving 12 bases unmatched. CDR3 protein: CASSPTGTGLFNEQFF. As DNA, the CDR3 is TGCGCCAGCAGCCCTACCGGGACAGGTTTGTTCAATGAGCAGTTCTTC.

The chain joins TRBV7-9 to TRBJ1-5; no reliable D call. V was shortened by 3 bases and J by 0 bases, with 12 bases between the two germline ends. The CDR3 contains 16 residues. CDR1 SEHNR and CDR2 FQNEAQ come from the germline V gene (reference sequence). The CDR3 DNA sequence: TGTGCCAGCAGCTTGGCCGGTGTATATAGCAATCAGCCCCAGCATTTT. Protein product: CASSLAGVYSNQPQHF.

V is TRBV6-1 and J is TRBJ2-1; D is ambiguous. This CDR3 is 13 amino acids long. Trimming removed 10 bases from V and 0 bases from J, with 10 bases in between. CDR1 is MNHNS and CDR2 is SASEGT in the germline V gene. The CDR3: CATTAGSYNEQFF. In DNA, the CDR3 is TGTGCCACGACGGCAGGCTCCTACAATGAGCAGTTCTTC.